These 24 T cell receptor beta chains were sequenced from one sample in a study of identical twins. MiXCR was run by TCRdb on the 5' RACE reads, yielding one entry per CDR3 protein. The sample lists just over 500,000 distinct CDR3 sequences, about 20% occurring once. The same sample was also studied in work on T cells expressing NK-cell markers.

Sequencing was done on a sample of CD4+ T cells sorted from blood. Receptors originate from a woman in her late teens or twenties in good health.

The table lists this clonotype with many counts. The V gene is TRBV5-5, the J gene TRBJ1-1, with 7 positions matching TRBD1. Germline assignment: CDR1 SGHKS and CDR2 YYEKEE (reference sequence). V lost 4 bases to trimming and J lost 3 bases; unmatched junction nucleotides: 12. This CDR3 is built from 16 residues. CDR3 DNA sequence: TGTGCCAGCAGCCACAGACCGACAGGGTTGGACACTGAAGCTTTCTTT. Protein product: CASSHRPTGLDTEAFF.

This clonotype came up a few times. CDR3 amino acids: CSASTGDNEQYF. The DNA of the CDR3 is TGCAGTGCTAGTACAGGGGACAACGAGCAGTACTTC. The chain combines TRBV20-1 with TRBJ2-7, with 7 bases that match TRBD1. CDR3 length equals 12 residues. V was clipped by 3 bases and J by 5 bases; unmatched bases: 4. In germline, CDR1 is DFQATT, CDR2 SNEGSKA (reference sequence).

This clonotype was detected only a few times. This CDR3 reads CSAKNLAGGNEQFF. CDR3 bases: TGCAGTGCTAAAAACCTAGCGGGTGGCAATGAGCAGTTCTTC. The rearrangement links TRBV20-1 to TRBJ2-1, with TRBD2 matching 8 bases. The length of the CDR3 is 14 residues. Germline CDR1 reads DFQATT; CDR2 reads SNEGSKA (reference sequence). The V segment lost 4 bases and the J segment 6 bases; nucleotides outside the gene matches: 8.

The rearrangement links TRBV10-3 to TRBJ1-1, with D maybe TRBD1 (5 bases). V was shortened by 1 base and J by 4 bases, with 13 bases between the two germline ends. CDR3 length: 15 amino acids. Germline V gene data show CDR1 as ENHRY and CDR2 as SYGVKD. In nucleotides, the CDR3 is TGTGCCATCAGTGAGTTGAGGGACGTGGGCACTGAAGCTTTCTTT. This gives the protein CAISELRDVGTEAFF.

There are a few counts of this clonotype. The chain combines TRBV30 with TRBJ2-1; TRBD2 matches 9 bases. CDR3 size: 16 residues. Germline CDR1 reads GTSNPN; CDR2 reads SVGIG (reference sequence). After removal of 2 bases from V and 7 bases from J, the junction contained 12 bases not matched to a gene. The CDR3 DNA follows: TGTGCCTGGAGTCCTCGCTTAGCGGGAGCTCTAAATGAGCAGTTCTTC. Amino acids: CAWSPRLAGALNEQFF.

V and J are TRBV7-9 and TRBJ2-1, with a tentative D call TRBD2 (6 bases). This CDR3 has 15 residues. Trimming stripped 4 bases from V and 7 bases from J, with 17 bases between. CDR1 and CDR2 from the germline V gene are SEHNR and FQNEAQ (reference sequence). CDR3 in DNA: TGTGCCAGCAGCTCCCGGGACTTTACGAGGAATGAGCAGTTCTTC. Translating gives CASSSRDFTRNEQFF.

This clonotype was detected many times. The gene calls are TRBV5-1 and TRBJ2-7; D not resolved. V lost 3 bases and J lost 4, with 11 bases in between. The CDR3 has 13 residues. From germline, CDR1 is SGHRS and CDR2 YFSETQ. The CDR3 region has the DNA TGCGCCAGCAGCTCGTATAACAGTTACGAGCAGTACTTC. Translated: CASSSYNSYEQYF.

The chain couples TRBV5-4 to TRBJ2-5; 7 positions agree with TRBD1. CDR1 and CDR2 from the germline V gene are SGHNT and YYREEE (reference sequence). The CDR3 is made up of 15 amino acids. Trimming at V came to 2 bases and at J to 6 bases, leaving 10 bases not matched to a gene. In nucleotides, the CDR3 is TGTGCCAGCAGCTTACCACAGGGGTTGGGCAAGACCCAGTACTTC. The encoded protein is CASSLPQGLGKTQYF.

The V gene is TRBV9, the J gene TRBJ2-5; the D is unclear. V was trimmed by 0 bases and J by 1 base, leaving 7 bases between them. Germline assignment: CDR1 SGDLS and CDR2 YYNGEE. There are 14 residues in the CDR3. In DNA, the CDR3 is TGTGCCAGCAGCGTAGAGGTAGCCCAAGAGACCCAGTACTTC. Translating it yields CASSVEVAQETQYF. The whole variable domain, filled in from reference TRBV9 and TRBJ2-5, reads DSGVTQTPKHLITATGQRVTLRCSPRSGDLSVYWYQQSLDQGLQFLIQYYNGEERAKGNILERFSAQQFPDLHSELNLSSLELGDSALYFCASSVEVAQETQYFGPGTRLLVL.

The chain has TRBV12-3 or TRBV12-4 and TRBJ1-1, with 7 bases matching TRBD1. With 6 bases clipped from V and 8 bases from J, the junction kept 12 bases outside the gene matches. The CDR3 is 14 residues long. The CDR3 loop reads CASSSMGWDREAFF. The CDR3 coding sequence is TGTGCCAGCAGCTCCATGGGTTGGGACAGAGAAGCTTTCTTT.

This clonotype has a handful of counts. This chain links TRBV28 with TRBJ2-1; tentative D call: TRBD1 (5 bases). The V gene lost 4 bases and the J gene lost 1 base, with 11 bases spanning the gap. Germline CDR1 reads MDHEN; CDR2 reads SYDVKM. This CDR3 has 15 amino acids. CDR3 nucleotide sequence: TGTGCCAGCAGTTGGCAGAAGGGGTCCTACAATGAGCAGTTCTTC. It is translated as CASSWQKGSYNEQFF.

This rearrangement joins TRBV29-1 to TRBJ2-7, with TRBD1 matching over 9 bases. V gave up 6 bases and J gave up 1 base; unmatched junction bases: 7. Germline values: CDR1 SQVTM, CDR2 ANQGSEA. This CDR3 spans 14 amino acids. CDR3 nucleotide sequence: TGCAGCGTGGGTGGACAGGGGCGATCCTACGAGCAGTACTTC. It specifies CSVGGQGRSYEQYF.

This chain joins TRBV6-2 or TRBV6-3 and TRBJ2-7; 11 positions match TRBD2. V lost 7 bases to trimming and J lost 4 bases; unmatched junction nucleotides: 12. The CDR3 contains 16 residues. From germline, CDR1 is MNHEY and CDR2 SVGEGT. The CDR3 nucleotides read TGTGCCAGCACGCCGAGGGGGACTAGCGGTCTTTACGAGCAGTACTTC. It specifies CASTPRGTSGLYEQYF.

In this sample, this clonotype turned up a few times. This rearrangement joins TRBV5-1 to TRBJ2-3; TRBD2 might be the D (5 bases). V was trimmed by 0 bases and J by 3 bases, leaving 11 bases between them. Germline assignment: CDR1 SGHRS and CDR2 YFSETQ. The CDR3 contains 15 residues. CDR3: CASSLEADGTDTQYF. DNA for the CDR3: TGCGCCAGCAGCTTGGAAGCGGACGGGACAGATACGCAGTATTTT.

This clonotype showed up just a few times. The V call is TRBV12-3 or TRBV12-4, the J call TRBJ2-2, with D maybe TRBD2 (5 bases). Trimming pared 8 bases from V and 4 bases from J, leaving 11 bases between. The CDR3 runs 13 residues. The CDR3 sequence: CASQRAGTGELFF. The CDR3 DNA reads as TGTGCCAGCCAAAGGGCGGGCACCGGGGAGCTGTTTTTT.

The gene calls are TRBV9 and TRBJ2-7, with 11 bases lining up with TRBD1. Trimming removed 4 bases from V and 2 bases from J; junction bases left unmatched: 5. Germline V gives CDR1 SGDLS, CDR2 YYNGEE. CDR3 length equals 15 residues. CDR3 DNA: TGTGCCAGCAGCCCCCGGACAGGGGGCGCCTACGAGCAGTACTTC. Protein: CASSPRTGGAYEQYF.

There are a few counts of this clonotype. This rearrangement joins TRBV5-1 to TRBJ2-3, with 9 bases aligning to TRBD2. CDR1 and CDR2 (germline): SGHRS, YFSETQ. The CDR3 is 15 residues long. The V and J ends lost 3 bases and 2 bases, in that order; junction bases with no gene match: 4. CDR3 coding DNA: TGCGCCAGCAGCTACCTAGCGGGAACCACAGATACGCAGTATTTT. As protein: CASSYLAGTTDTQYF.

The rearrangement links TRBV18 to TRBJ2-3, with D hard to call. CDR3 length: 17 amino acids. Germline V CDR1 and CDR2: KGHSH, LQKENI. V gave up 6 bases and J gave up 2 bases, with 21 bases separating them. As DNA, the CDR3 is TGTGCCAGCTCGGCGCCGGTCAGGCTCCAAGACACAGATACGCAGTATTTT. This codes for CASSAPVRLQDTDTQYF.

This clonotype appeared a few times. The chain has TRBV5-1 and TRBJ2-3; 10 bases fit TRBD2. This CDR3 comprises 17 residues. CDR1 is SGHRS, CDR2 YFSETQ, per germline. Trimming took 1 base from V and 3 from J; bases not matched to a gene: 8. The CDR3 reads CASSLLTTSGRTDTQYF. In DNA, the CDR3 is TGCGCCAGCAGCTTGCTGACGACTAGCGGGCGGACAGATACGCAGTATTTT.

The chain links TRBV7-2 to TRBJ1-1; no reliable D call. Germline assignment: CDR1 SGHTA and CDR2 FQGNSA. This CDR3 has 13 amino acids. V gave up 5 bases and J gave up 6 bases, with 13 bases separating them. The CDR3 loop reads CASSPPFGAEAFF. CDR3 nucleotide sequence: TGTGCCAGCAGCCCTCCATTTGGGGCTGAAGCTTTCTTT.

CDR3 nucleotides: TGTGCCACCAGAGTTAGCGGGAGGGCCTACAATGAGCAGTTCTTC. The encoded protein is CATRVSGRAYNEQFF. The rearrangement uses TRBV15 and TRBJ2-1; TRBD2 aligns across 11 bases. This CDR3 contains 15 residues. Per germline, CDR1 LNHNV and CDR2 YYDKDF (reference sequence). After removal of 6 bases from V and 2 bases from J, the junction contained 3 bases not matched to a gene.

In this sample, this clonotype turned up many times. The chain uses TRBV20-1 and TRBJ1-2, with no clear D. V was trimmed by 5 bases and J by 3 bases, leaving 4 bases between them. The CDR3 runs to 10 residues. In germline, CDR1 is DFQATT, CDR2 SNEGSKA (reference sequence). CDR3 loop: CSAPDYGYTF. The CDR3 DNA reads TGCAGTGCTCCCGACTATGGCTACACCTTC.

DNA of the CDR3: TGTGCCAGTAGTATCAGGGAGGGCAATGAGCAGTTCTTC. Translating gives CASSIREGNEQFF. This chain links TRBV19 with TRBJ2-1; 7 bases line up with TRBD2. The germline gives CDR1 LNHDA, CDR2 SQIVND (reference sequence). V lost 3 bases to trimming and J lost 6 bases; unmatched junction nucleotides: 2. The CDR3 extends over 13 amino acids.

This clonotype was picked up one time. V and J are TRBV18 and TRBJ2-1; 9 nucleotides line up with TRBD2. From germline, CDR1 is KGHSH and CDR2 LQKENI. The CDR3 totals 16 residues. Trimming took 2 bases from V and 7 from J; bases not matched to a gene: 9. The CDR3, as DNA: TGTGCCAGCTCACCATTAACTCTAGCGGGACGTAATGAGCAGTTCTTC. Translated, it gives CASSPLTLAGRNEQFF. Using reference TRBV18 and TRBJ2-1 for the parts outside the CDR3, the full variable domain is NAGVMQNPRHLVRRRGQEARLRCSPMKGHSHVYWYRQLPEEGLKFMVYLQKENIIDESGMPKERFSAEFPKEGPSILRIQQVVRGDSAAYFCASSPLTLAGRNEQFFGPGTRLTVL.